The sequence of this T cell receptor beta chain was determined in a study of technical replicates of blood from a few donors (dated 2017 in TCRdb). Library construction relied on the immunoSEQ multiplex PCR assay. Imported from immuneACCESS, the table was reduced by TCRdb to in-frame sequences with V and J called. These copies leave out some clones; in studies compared against another copy, an unresolved V gene accounts for under half, and the cause of the remainder is not known. The sample table contains 70,000 to 95,000 clones; only one count was recorded for 95% to 97% of them. In total, the top ten clones hold approximately 0.18% of the sample. Remarks on this clone: Its cognate antigen has yet to be identified. There are no base qualities to consult, and no much larger clone falls within one base.

CDR1 and CDR2 are drawn from the germline V gene: MNHNS, SASEGT. The germline ends are 17 bases apart after V is trimmed by 8 bases and J by 0 bases. The CDR3 has 15 amino acids, counting the end cysteine and phenylalanine. Only CDR3 DNA remains: 45 bases, in frame from the first base. The TCR comes from a human donor in good health. Sequencing was carried out using T cells isolated from PBMCs. The V gene is TRBV6-1 and the J gene is TRBJ2-7; TRBD1 is perhaps the D gene, given 5 matching bases. The CDR3 here reads CASLYRQLFSYEQYF. DNA sequence: TGTGCCAGCTTATATAGACAGCTTTTCTCCTACGAGCAGTACTTC.